The source of this T cell receptor beta chain is a study of blood T cell repertoires in COVID-19. As for the study in general: Sources were T cells, B-cell-depleted T cells, or PBMCs; the material itself was cDNA or gDNA.

V shed 5 bases and J 4 bases; nucleotides not matched to a gene: 7. CDR1 SGHVS and CDR2 FQNEAQ come from the germline V gene. There are 14 residues in the CDR3. The method was immunoSEQ multiplex PCR; TCRdb's version includes in-frame clones alone and lacks a portion of them. The repertoire includes approximately 130,000 clones, 80% of them detected once, and roughly 25% sits in the top ten. The material sequenced was peripheral blood. This chain joins TRBV7-8 and TRBJ1-1; 7 nucleotides line up with TRBD1. The TCR originated in a human donor in a cohort sampled during active COVID-19. CDR3 nucleotide sequence: TGTGCCAGCAGCGCAGACAGGGTGAGCACTGAAGCTTTCTTT. Translating it yields CASSADRVSTEAFF.